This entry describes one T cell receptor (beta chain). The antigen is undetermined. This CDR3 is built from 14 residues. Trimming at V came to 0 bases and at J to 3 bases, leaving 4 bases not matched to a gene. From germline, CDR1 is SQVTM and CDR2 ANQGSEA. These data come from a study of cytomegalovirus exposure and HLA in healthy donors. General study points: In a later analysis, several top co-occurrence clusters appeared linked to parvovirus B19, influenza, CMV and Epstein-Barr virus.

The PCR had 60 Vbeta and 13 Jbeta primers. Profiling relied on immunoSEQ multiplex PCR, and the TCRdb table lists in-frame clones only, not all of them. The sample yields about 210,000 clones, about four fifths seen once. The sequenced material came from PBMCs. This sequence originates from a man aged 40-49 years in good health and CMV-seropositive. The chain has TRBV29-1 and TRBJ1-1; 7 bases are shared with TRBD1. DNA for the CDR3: TGCAGCGTTGAAGATCGGACAGGATACACTGAAGCTTTCTTT. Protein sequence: CSVEDRTGYTEAFF.